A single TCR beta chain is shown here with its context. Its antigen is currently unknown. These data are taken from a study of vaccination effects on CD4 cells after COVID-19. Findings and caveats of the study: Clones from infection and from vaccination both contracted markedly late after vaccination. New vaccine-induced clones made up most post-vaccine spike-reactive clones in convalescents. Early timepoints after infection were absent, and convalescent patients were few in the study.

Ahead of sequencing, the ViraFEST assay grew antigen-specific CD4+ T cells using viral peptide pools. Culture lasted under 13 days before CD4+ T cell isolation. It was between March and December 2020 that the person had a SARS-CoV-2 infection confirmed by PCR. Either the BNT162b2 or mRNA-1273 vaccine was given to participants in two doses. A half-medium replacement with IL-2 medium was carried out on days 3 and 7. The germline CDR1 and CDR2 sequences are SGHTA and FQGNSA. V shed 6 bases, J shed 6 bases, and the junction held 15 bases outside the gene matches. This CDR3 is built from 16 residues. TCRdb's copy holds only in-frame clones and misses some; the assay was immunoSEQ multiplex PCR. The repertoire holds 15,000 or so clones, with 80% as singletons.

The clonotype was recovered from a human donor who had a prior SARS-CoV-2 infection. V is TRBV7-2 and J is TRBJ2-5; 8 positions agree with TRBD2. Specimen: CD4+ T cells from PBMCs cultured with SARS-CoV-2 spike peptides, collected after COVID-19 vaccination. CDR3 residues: CASSMIPGLGSQTQYF. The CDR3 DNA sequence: TGTGCCAGCAGTATGATCCCGGGACTAGGTTCACAGACCCAGTACTTC.